Following are 32 T cell receptor beta chains from one sample sequenced in a study of cytomegalovirus exposure and HLA in healthy donors. Use of 60 Vbeta and 13 Jbeta primers characterized the PCR. Method: immunoSEQ multiplex PCR; TCRdb's copy keeps in-frame clones and lacks some. The sample has 180,000 or so clones, about 59% seen once; the top ten hold about 3.2%. Specimen: PBMCs. These receptors were collected from a man aged 35-49 years in good health and CMV-seronegative.

This chain joins TRBV5-8 and TRBJ2-5; D not resolved. The J call may be mistaken, given a closer DNA end match to TRBJ2-7. The CDR3 consists of 15 residues. Germline CDR1 SGHTS, CDR2 YDEGEE. CDR3 in amino acids: CASSLGVRVSYEQYF. The CDR3 DNA follows: TGTGCCAGCAGCTTGGGGGTTCGGGTATCCTACGAGCAGTACTTC.

This clone showed up just a few times. This sequence joins TRBV4-1 and TRBJ2-2; TRBD1 matches 9 bases. CDR1 is MGHRA, CDR2 YSYEKL, per germline. V gave up 4 bases and J gave up 0 bases; unmatched junction bases: 6. There are 17 residues in the CDR3. The CDR3 region has the DNA TGCGCCAGCAGCCGGAATAGACAGGGGGCGAACACCGGGGAGCTGTTTTTT. Amino acids: CASSRNRQGANTGELFF.

This clone came up a few times. The J gene is TRBJ2-5, the V gene TRBV11-2; D is ambiguous. This CDR3 contains 15 residues. Per germline, CDR1 SGHAT and CDR2 FQNNGV. V lost 3 bases, J lost 5 bases, and 16 bases lay in between. The CDR3 DNA is TGTGCCAGCAGCTTTCGACTTCCCGGTATCGAGACCCAGTACTTC. Amino acids: CASSFRLPGIETQYF.

V and J are TRBV7-6 and TRBJ2-5, with TRBD1 identical over 7 bases. The last part of the DNA fits TRBJ2-7 better; the J call may be wrong. The CDR3 loop spans 13 amino acids. Germline-derived CDR1 and CDR2 are SGHVS and FNYEAQ. CDR3 amino acids: CASSGGQVYEQYF. CDR3 nucleotides: TGTGCCAGCAGCGGAGGACAGGTCTACGAGCAGTACTTC.

The chain is built from TRBV5-1 and TRBJ2-1; D possibly corresponds to TRBD1 (6 bases). The V gene's germline CDR1 is SGHRS and CDR2 YFSETQ. Trimming removed 3 bases at V and 0 bases at J, with 10 bases between. The CDR3 consists of 15 residues. The DNA for the CDR3 is TGCGCCAGCAGCTGGACAGAGAGCTCCTACAATGAGCAGTTCTTC. Translated, it gives CASSWTESSYNEQFF.

The chain couples TRBV27 to TRBJ1-1; 8 bases line up with TRBD1. CDR3 size: 14 residues. The germline CDR1 and CDR2 sequences are MNHEY and SMNVEV (reference sequence). Trimming removed 6 bases from V and 0 bases from J; junction bases left unmatched: 3. This chain's CDR3 is CASRWTGLNTEAFF. The CDR3 region has the DNA TGTGCCAGCAGATGGACAGGGCTGAACACTGAAGCTTTCTTT.

The gene calls are TRBV21-1 and TRBJ2-3; the tabulated D call, TRBD2, remains unverified against the DNA. TRBV21-1 is an annotated pseudogene. This CDR3 has 16 amino acids. CDR3 loop: CASSRARPPITDTQYF. DNA for the CDR3: TGTGCCAGCAGCCGTGCTAGGCCGCCCATCACAGATACGCAGTATTTT.

The rearrangement joins TRBV7-3 to TRBJ1-1; D gene uncertain. V dropped 0 bases and J dropped 4 bases, with 12 bases sitting between them. The CDR3 has 15 residues. Per the germline V gene, CDR1 is SGHTA and CDR2 is FQGTGA. The CDR3 nucleotides are TGTGCCAGCAGCTTAACCGCGGGCCTCGGCACTGAAGCTTTCTTT. Its protein product is CASSLTAGLGTEAFF.

This clone was detected only a few times. The rearrangement uses TRBV13 and TRBJ2-1; 10 bases are a match to TRBD2. Looked up from germline, CDR1 is PRHDT and CDR2 is FYEKMQ (reference sequence). The CDR3 totals 16 residues. J lost 5 bases, V lost 8 bases, and 12 bases had no gene match. The CDR3 is CASSEGPGLANNEQFF. DNA of the CDR3: TGTGCCAGCTCGGAAGGGCCGGGACTAGCGAACAATGAGCAGTTCTTC.

The rearrangement uses TRBV6-5 and TRBJ1-2, with 10 positions matching TRBD1. The CDR3 spans 13 residues. The germline CDR1 and CDR2 sequences are MNHEY and SVGAGI. With V trimmed by 7 bases and J by 6 bases, 5 bases remained unmatched. The CDR3 DNA follows: TGTGCCAGCACCCAGACAGGGGGCGATGGCTACACCTTC. Translating gives CASTQTGGDGYTF.

This chain uses TRBV19 with TRBJ2-7; 8 bases are shared with TRBD2. This CDR3 has 15 residues. J was trimmed by 1 base and V by 6 bases; bases with no gene match: 8. Germline CDR1 and CDR2: LNHDA and SQIVND (reference sequence). In nucleotides, the CDR3 is TGTGCCAGTAGCGGGGGACTAGGGTATTCCTACGAGCAGTACTTC. Amino acids: CASSGGLGYSYEQYF.

The rearrangement joins TRBV19 to TRBJ2-2, with a possible D match to TRBD2 (5 bases). The CDR3 runs to 14 residues. Per germline, CDR1 LNHDA and CDR2 SQIVND (reference sequence). Trimming took 7 bases from V and 3 from J, leaving 12 bases between them. Written as DNA, the CDR3 is TGTGCCAGTACCCAGCTAGCAGACACCGGGGAGCTGTTTTTT. It codes for CASTQLADTGELFF.

The gene calls are TRBV4-2 and TRBJ2-5, with unresolved D. This CDR3 region has 15 residues. The germline CDR1 and CDR2 sequences are LGHNA and YNFKEQ. V lost 0 bases and J lost 2, with 10 bases in between. The CDR3 DNA follows: TGTGCCAGCAGCCAAGAGTGGCGGATACAAGAGACCCAGTACTTC. It encodes CASSQEWRIQETQYF.

The rearrangement uses TRBV7-2 and TRBJ2-3; 9 bases fit TRBD2. V lost 2 bases to trimming and J lost 2 bases; unmatched junction nucleotides: 8. The CDR3 contains 17 residues. The germline gives CDR1 SGHTA, CDR2 FQGNSA. The CDR3 DNA follows: TGTGCCAGCAGCTTACTAGGACTAGCGAGTCCCACAGATACGCAGTATTTT. This codes for CASSLLGLASPTDTQYF.

This clone showed up just a few times. The chain joins TRBV11-2 to TRBJ1-4, with D possibly matching TRBD1 (5 bases). This CDR3 has 17 residues. V dropped 1 base and J dropped 3 bases, with 15 bases sitting between them. The germline CDR1 and CDR2 sequences are SGHAT and FQNNGV. CDR3 amino acids: CASSLVGDGAPNEKLFF. The CDR3 DNA reads TGTGCCAGCAGCTTAGTAGGGGATGGTGCGCCTAATGAAAAACTGTTTTTT.

The CDR3 region is CASSVHRTGGAKNIQYF. CDR3 bases: TGTGCCAGTAGTGTACACAGGACAGGGGGAGCCAAAAACATTCAGTACTTC. The genes are TRBV19 and TRBJ2-4, with TRBD1 matching 10 bases. The CDR3 covers 17 residues. Germline values: CDR1 LNHDA, CDR2 SQIVND (reference sequence). V lost 5 bases, J lost 0 bases, and 7 bases stayed unmatched.

The J gene is TRBJ2-7, the V gene TRBV19; 7 bases are a match to TRBD1. Per germline, CDR1 LNHDA and CDR2 SQIVND (reference sequence). The CDR3 extends over 14 amino acids. V was clipped by 6 bases and J by 1 base; unmatched bases: 6. This chain's CDR3 is CASSTRQGSYEQYF. CDR3 coding DNA: TGTGCCAGTAGCACCCGACAGGGATCCTACGAGCAGTACTTC.

The chain employs TRBV5-4 and TRBJ2-3; 13 bases align to TRBD2. The junction had 10 bases not matched to a gene; V was cut back by 4 bases and J by 2 bases. The germline V gene encodes CDR1 SGHNT and CDR2 YYREEE (reference sequence). This CDR3 region has 18 residues. The CDR3 DNA reads as TGTGCCAGCAGCGGCGGGACCGGGACTAGCGGGATCACAGATACGCAGTATTTT. This gives the protein CASSGGTGTSGITDTQYF.

V gene TRBV5-8 combines with J gene TRBJ2-2; 9 bases match TRBD2. J gave up 2 bases and V 1 base, and 6 bases lay outside the gene matches. The CDR3 consists of 17 residues. The germline V gene encodes CDR1 SGHTS and CDR2 YDEGEE. Here the CDR3 DNA reads TGTGCCAGCAGCTTGCCTTTAGCGGGAGACAACACCGGGGAGCTGTTTTTT. Translation gives CASSLPLAGDNTGELFF.

This clone showed up just once. J is TRBJ2-7 and V is TRBV7-2; 7 bases are shared with TRBD1. The trim removed 2 bases at V and 9 bases at J, leaving 10 bases unmatched. The length of the CDR3 is 14 residues. Germline V gives CDR1 SGHTA, CDR2 FQGNSA. The CDR3 region has the DNA TGTGCCAGCAGCTTAAGCAGGGGGTCTGAGGGGCAGTACTTC. Translating it yields CASSLSRGSEGQYF.

This clone appeared a few times. J is TRBJ2-5 and V is TRBV28; D might be TRBD1 (6 bases). The DNA end lines up better with TRBJ2-7; the J call may be wrong. Germline V lookup: CDR1 MDHEN, CDR2 SYDVKM. The length of the CDR3 is 15 residues. CDR3 nucleotides: TGTGCCAGCAGCCGGTACCAAGGACAGTCCTACGAGCAGTACTTC. Protein sequence: CASSRYQGQSYEQYF.

V and J are TRBV7-2 and TRBJ2-7, with 9 bases lining up with TRBD1. With V trimmed by 6 bases and J by 4 bases, 7 bases remained unmatched. CDR1 is SGHTA, CDR2 FQGNSA, per germline. This CDR3 is 14 amino acids long. CDR3 in amino acids: CASRETGGDYEQYF. The CDR3 nucleotides are TGTGCCAGCAGGGAAACAGGGGGCGATTACGAGCAGTACTTC.

This clone was detected once. The chain links TRBV7-9 to TRBJ1-6; D ambiguous. Germline V gene sequence: CDR1 SEHNR, CDR2 FQNEAQ (reference sequence). The germline V and J ends were trimmed by 4 bases and 8 bases, with 18 bases remaining between them. The CDR3 is made up of 16 amino acids. The CDR3 protein is CASSWTPPGRHSPLHF. CDR3 DNA sequence: TGTGCCAGCAGCTGGACCCCTCCTGGGAGGCATTCACCCCTCCACTTT.

The chain links TRBV5-4 to TRBJ1-3; D gene uncertain. Germline values: CDR1 SGHNT, CDR2 YYREEE (reference sequence). The CDR3 spans 13 residues. The germline V and J ends were trimmed by 1 base and 4 bases, with 6 bases remaining between them. This CDR3 is CASSLTGGNTIYF. In DNA form, the CDR3 reads TGTGCCAGCAGCTTGACGGGAGGAAACACCATATATTTT.

This chain connects TRBV6-1 to TRBJ1-5; no definite D call. CDR1 is MNHNS and CDR2 is SASEGT in the germline V gene. This CDR3 contains 12 residues. V lost 4 bases and J lost 10, with 11 bases in between. DNA of the CDR3: TGTGCCAGCAGTGCCCCGGTGACTCCCCAGCATTTT. Its protein is CASSAPVTPQHF.

The sample holds a few counts of this clone. The genes are TRBV30 and TRBJ1-2, with TRBD1 matching 9 bases. V lost 0 bases, J lost 8 bases, and 4 bases stayed unmatched. The germline V gene encodes CDR1 GTSNPN and CDR2 SVGIG (reference sequence). The CDR3 totals 13 residues. CDR3 coding DNA: TGTGCCTGGAGTGTACGGGACAGGGACGGCTACACCTTC. Translated: CAWSVRDRDGYTF.

This chain connects TRBV25-1 to TRBJ1-3; D gene uncertain. The germline gives CDR1 MGHDK, CDR2 SYGVNS. The V end was cut by 2 bases, the J end by 0 bases, with 11 bases between. This CDR3 is built from 16 residues. The CDR3 sequence is CASSELYSNSGNTIYF. The CDR3 nucleotides read TGTGCCAGCAGTGAACTTTACAGCAACTCTGGAAACACCATATATTTT.

A few counts support this clone. The chain uses TRBV10-3 and TRBJ2-1, with 7 bases fitting TRBD2. J was trimmed by 7 bases and V by 6 bases; bases with no gene match: 15. Germline V CDR1 and CDR2: ENHRY, SYGVKD. The CDR3 is made up of 16 amino acids. The CDR3 here is CAISYRTSAPNNEQFF. The CDR3 bases are TGTGCCATCAGCTACCGGACTAGTGCCCCAAATAATGAGCAGTTCTTC.

The rearrangement joins TRBV5-1 to TRBJ2-3; 9 bases agree with TRBD1. This CDR3 region has 15 residues. The germline V gene has CDR1 SGHRS and CDR2 YFSETQ. Germline trimming cut 2 bases from V and 2 bases from J; bases unmatched to any gene: 3. The CDR3 region is CASSFWDRDTDTQYF. The CDR3 DNA reads as TGCGCCAGCAGCTTTTGGGACAGGGACACAGATACGCAGTATTTT.

CDR3 sequence: CASSLWGASGGEETQYF. In DNA, the CDR3 is TGTGCCAGCAGTTTATGGGGGGCTAGCGGGGGGGAAGAGACCCAGTACTTC. This chain joins TRBV28 and TRBJ2-5; TRBD2 matches 12 bases. J gave up 3 bases and V 0 bases, and 5 bases lay outside the gene matches. The CDR3 contains 17 residues. Germline V gene data show CDR1 as MDHEN and CDR2 as SYDVKM. The full variable domain, its missing parts supplied by reference TRBV28 and TRBJ2-5, is DVKVTQSSRYLVKRTGEKVFLECVQDMDHENMFWYRQDPGLGLRLIYFSYDVKMKEKGDIPEGYSVSREKKERFSLILESASTNQTSMYLCASSLWGASGGEETQYFGPGTRLLVL.

This chain uses TRBV5-1 with TRBJ1-1, with TRBD1 matching over 7 bases. CDR1 and CDR2 from the germline V gene are SGHRS and YFSETQ. The CDR3 runs to 15 residues. Trimming removed 3 bases from V and 0 bases from J; junction bases left unmatched: 5. The CDR3 DNA sequence: TGCGCCAGCAGCTCCCAGGGGACAGTGAACACTGAAGCTTTCTTT. Translated, it gives CASSSQGTVNTEAFF. Complete variable domain (other parts from reference TRBV5-1 and TRBJ1-1): KAGVTQTPRYLIKTRGQQVTLSCSPISGHRSVSWYQQTPGQGLQFLFEYFSETQRNKGNFPGRFSGRQFSNSRSEMNVSTLELGDSALYLCASSSQGTVNTEAFFGQGTRLTVV.

V gene TRBV19 combines with J gene TRBJ1-5; tentative D call: TRBD1 (5 bases). V gave up 3 bases and J gave up 1 base, with 10 bases separating them. CDR1 is LNHDA and CDR2 is SQIVND in the germline V gene (reference sequence). CDR3 size: 15 residues. The CDR3 region has the DNA TGTGCCAGTAGTATTGGGGCGGTAAGCAATCAGCCCCAGCATTTT. Its translation is CASSIGAVSNQPQHF. The full variable domain, with the rest looked up from reference TRBV19 and TRBJ1-5, is DGGITQSPKYLFRKEGQNVTLSCEQNLNHDAMYWYRQDPGQGLRLIYYSQIVNDFQKGDIAEGYSVSREKKESFPLTVTSAQKNPTAFYLCASSIGAVSNQPQHFGDGTRLSIL.